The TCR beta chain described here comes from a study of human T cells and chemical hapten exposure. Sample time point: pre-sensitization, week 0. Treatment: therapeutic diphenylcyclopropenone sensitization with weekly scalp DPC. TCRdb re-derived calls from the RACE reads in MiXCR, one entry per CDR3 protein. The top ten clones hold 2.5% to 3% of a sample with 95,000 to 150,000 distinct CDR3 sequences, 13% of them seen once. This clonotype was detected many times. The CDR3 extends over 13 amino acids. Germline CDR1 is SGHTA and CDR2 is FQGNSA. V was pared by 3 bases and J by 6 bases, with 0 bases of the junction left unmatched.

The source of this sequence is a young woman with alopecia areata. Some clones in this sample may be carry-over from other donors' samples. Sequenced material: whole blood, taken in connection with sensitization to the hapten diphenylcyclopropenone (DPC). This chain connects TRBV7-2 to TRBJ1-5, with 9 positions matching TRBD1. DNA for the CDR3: TGTGCCAGCAGCTTGGACAGGGGTCAGCCCCAGCATTTT. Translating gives CASSLDRGQPQHF.